Sequencing of this T cell receptor beta chain was carried out in a study of cytomegalovirus exposure and HLA in healthy donors. Findings of the study overall: While the bulk of TCR sequences proved rare, some public TCRs turned up in many donors.

PCR amplification relied on 60 Vbeta primers (plus 13 Jbeta primers). Sequencing used immunoSEQ multiplex PCR; TCRdb keeps in-frame clones, though not all of them. The sample lists fewer than 150,000 clones, approximately 85% occurring once. This clone was seen just once. Its target is unknown. Each of the donors was a healthy bone marrow donor. This CDR3 spans 14 amino acids. Germline V gene lookup returns CDR1 LNHNV and CDR2 YYDKDF (reference sequence). V was trimmed by 4 bases and J by 5 bases, leaving 11 bases between them. The sample was PBMCs. The chain recombines TRBV15 with TRBJ2-2; possible D gene TRBD1, 6 bases. The clonotype originates from a woman aged 30 to 39 in good health and CMV-seropositive. The CDR3 bases are TGTGCCACCAGCAAACCACAGGGAACCGGGGAGCTGTTTTTT. It is translated as CATSKPQGTGELFF.